This T cell receptor beta chain was sequenced for a study of tumor T cells in aggressive B-cell lymphoma. Produced via immunoSEQ multiplex PCR; TCRdb's table is partial and in-frame only. The sample contains some 5,000 clones, 60% to 75% of which appear only once. The CDR3 sequence is 15 residues long. Germline CDR1 is LNHNV and CDR2 is YYDKDF (reference sequence). The V gene end was trimmed by 4 bases and the J gene end by 5 bases; junction bases not matched to a gene: 6. The sample consisted of tumor tissue. This sequence was found in an adult with diffuse large B cell lymphoma. The chain combines TRBV15 with TRBJ1-5; 9 nucleotides agree with TRBD1. CDR3 region: CATSTGQGKYQPQHF. The CDR3 coding sequence is TGTGCCACCAGCACCGGACAGGGGAAGTATCAGCCCCAGCATTTT.